Reported below is one TCR beta chain. This specimen belongs to a study of regulatory T cells in long-lasting Graves disease. Arm-PCR of CDR3 regions and iRepertoire HTBI primers were used to build TCR beta libraries. In TCRdb, the multiplex PCR reads were re-called with MiXCR into one record per CDR3 protein. In the table there are around 230,000 distinct CDR3 sequences, about 17% of which are singletons. The sample's time point: newly diagnosed GD, antithyroid drugs for less than 3 months. Isolated PBMC RNA provided the starting material for the TCR library. The sequenced sample was peripheral blood mononuclear cells (PBMCs), obtained at new diagnosis, from a patient treated with antithyroid drugs. The source of this sequence is a female donor with Graves disease.

CDR3 in DNA: TGTGCCAGCAGGGCGGACAGGGCGAACTATGGCTACACCTTC. Translation: CASRADRANYGYTF. J is TRBJ1-2 and V is TRBV28; 8 bases map to TRBD1. CDR1 and CDR2 (germline): MDHEN, SYDVKM. The CDR3 has 14 residues. With V trimmed by 6 bases and J by 2 bases, 5 bases remained unmatched.